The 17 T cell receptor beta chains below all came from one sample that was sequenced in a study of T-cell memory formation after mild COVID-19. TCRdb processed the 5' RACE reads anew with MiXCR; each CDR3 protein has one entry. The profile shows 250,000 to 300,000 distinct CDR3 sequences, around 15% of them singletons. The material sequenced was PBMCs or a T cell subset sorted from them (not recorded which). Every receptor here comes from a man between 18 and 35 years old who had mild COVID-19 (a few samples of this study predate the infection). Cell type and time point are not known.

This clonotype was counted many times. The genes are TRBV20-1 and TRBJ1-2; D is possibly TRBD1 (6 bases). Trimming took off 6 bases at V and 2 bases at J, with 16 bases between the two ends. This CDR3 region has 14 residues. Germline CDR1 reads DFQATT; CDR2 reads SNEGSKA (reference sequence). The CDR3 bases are TGCAGTGCCCGGGAGGGGGGTCGAAACTATGGCTACACCTTC. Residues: CSAREGGRNYGYTF.

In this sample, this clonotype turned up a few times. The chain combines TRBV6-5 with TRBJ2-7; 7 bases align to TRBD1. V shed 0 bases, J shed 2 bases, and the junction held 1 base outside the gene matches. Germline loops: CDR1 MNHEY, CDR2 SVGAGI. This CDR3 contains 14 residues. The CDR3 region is CASSYSTGTYEQYF. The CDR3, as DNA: TGTGCCAGCAGTTACTCGACAGGGACCTACGAGCAGTACTTC.

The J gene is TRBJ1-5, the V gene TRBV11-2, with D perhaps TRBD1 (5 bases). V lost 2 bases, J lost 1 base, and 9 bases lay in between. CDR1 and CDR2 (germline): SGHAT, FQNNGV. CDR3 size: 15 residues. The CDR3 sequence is CASSLSPGSNQPQHF. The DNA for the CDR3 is TGTGCCAGCAGCTTAAGCCCAGGGAGCAATCAGCCCCAGCATTTT.

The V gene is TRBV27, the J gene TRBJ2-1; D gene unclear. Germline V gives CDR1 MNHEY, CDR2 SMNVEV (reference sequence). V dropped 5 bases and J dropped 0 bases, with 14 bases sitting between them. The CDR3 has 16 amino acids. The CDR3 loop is CASSLLDGLSYNEQFF. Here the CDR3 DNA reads TGTGCCAGCAGTCTGCTCGACGGTCTCTCCTACAATGAGCAGTTCTTC.

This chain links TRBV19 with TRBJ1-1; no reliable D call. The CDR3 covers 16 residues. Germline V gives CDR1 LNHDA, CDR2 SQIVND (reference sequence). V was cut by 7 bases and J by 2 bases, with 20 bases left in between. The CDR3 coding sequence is TGTGCCAGTACCCTCCCGTCGCCAGGTAAAAACACTGAAGCTTTCTTT. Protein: CASTLPSPGKNTEAFF.

The CDR3 nucleotides are TGCAGCGTTCCAGGCAGGGATAACTATGGCTACACCTTC. Translating it yields CSVPGRDNYGYTF. The V gene is TRBV29-1, the J gene TRBJ1-2; TRBD1 might be the D (5 bases). CDR1 SQVTM and CDR2 ANQGSEA come from the germline V gene. CDR3 length: 13 amino acids. V lost 5 bases, J lost 1 base, and 11 bases lay in between.

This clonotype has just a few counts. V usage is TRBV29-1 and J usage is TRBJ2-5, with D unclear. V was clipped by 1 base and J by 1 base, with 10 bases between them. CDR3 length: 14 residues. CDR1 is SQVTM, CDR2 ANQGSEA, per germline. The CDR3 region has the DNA TGCAGCGTTGAAGTAGCTGGGGTCCAAGAGACCCAGTACTTC. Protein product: CSVEVAGVQETQYF. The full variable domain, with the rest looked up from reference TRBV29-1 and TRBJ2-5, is SAVISQKPSRDICQRGTSLTIQCQVDSQVTMMFWYRQQPGQSLTLIATANQGSEATYESGFVIDKFPISRPNLTFSTLTVSNMSPEDSSIYLCSVEVAGVQETQYFGPGTRLLVL.

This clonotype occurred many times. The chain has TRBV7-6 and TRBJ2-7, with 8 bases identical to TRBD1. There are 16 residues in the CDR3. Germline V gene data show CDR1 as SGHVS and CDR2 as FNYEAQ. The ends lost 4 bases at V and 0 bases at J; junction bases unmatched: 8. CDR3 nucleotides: TGTGCCAGCAGCTCCCGGGACAGGACGCTCTCCTACGAGCAGTACTTC. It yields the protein CASSSRDRTLSYEQYF. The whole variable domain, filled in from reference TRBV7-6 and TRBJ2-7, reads GAGVSQSPRYKVTKRGQDVALRCDPISGHVSLYWYRQALGQGPEFLTYFNYEAQQDKSGLPNDRFSAERPEGSISTLTIQRTEQRDSAMYRCASSSRDRTLSYEQYFGPGTRLTVT.

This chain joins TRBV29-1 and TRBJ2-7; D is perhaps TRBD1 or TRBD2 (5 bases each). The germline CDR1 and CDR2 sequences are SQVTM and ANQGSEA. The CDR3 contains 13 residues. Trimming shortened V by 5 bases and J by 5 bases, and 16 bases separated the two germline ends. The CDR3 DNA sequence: TGCAGCGTTCAAGGGTTGGGACGGGACGAGCAGTACGTC. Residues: CSVQGLGRDEQYV.

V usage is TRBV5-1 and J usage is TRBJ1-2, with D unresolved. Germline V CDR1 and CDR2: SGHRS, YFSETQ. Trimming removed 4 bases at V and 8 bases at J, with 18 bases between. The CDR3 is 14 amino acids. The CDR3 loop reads CASSIEDLGGGYTF. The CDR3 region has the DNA TGCGCCAGCAGCATTGAGGACCTTGGTGGAGGCTACACCTTC.

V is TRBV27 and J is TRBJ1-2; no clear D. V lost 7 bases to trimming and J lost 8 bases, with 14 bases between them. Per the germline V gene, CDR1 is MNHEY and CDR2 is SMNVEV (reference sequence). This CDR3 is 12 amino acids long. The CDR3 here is CASKSLQGGYTF. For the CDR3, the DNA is TGTGCCAGCAAATCGTTACAAGGAGGCTACACCTTC.

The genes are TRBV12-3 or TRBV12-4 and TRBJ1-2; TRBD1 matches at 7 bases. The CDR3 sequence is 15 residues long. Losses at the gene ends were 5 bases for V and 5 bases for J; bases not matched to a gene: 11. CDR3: CASSRMTGSLYGYTF. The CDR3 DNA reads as TGTGCCAGCAGTCGAATGACAGGGTCTTTATATGGCTACACCTTC.

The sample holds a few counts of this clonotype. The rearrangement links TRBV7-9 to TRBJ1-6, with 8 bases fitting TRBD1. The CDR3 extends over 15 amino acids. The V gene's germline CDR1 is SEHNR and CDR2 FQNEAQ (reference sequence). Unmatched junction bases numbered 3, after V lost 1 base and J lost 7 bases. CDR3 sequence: CASSLGTGINSPLHF. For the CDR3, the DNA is TGTGCCAGCAGCTTAGGGACAGGGATCAATTCACCCCTCCACTTT. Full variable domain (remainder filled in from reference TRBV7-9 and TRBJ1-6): DTGVSQNPRHKITKRGQNVTFRCDPISEHNRLYWYRQTLGQGPEFLTYFQNEAQLEKSRLLSDRFSAERPKGSFSTLEIQRTEQGDSAMYLCASSLGTGINSPLHFGNGTRLTVT.

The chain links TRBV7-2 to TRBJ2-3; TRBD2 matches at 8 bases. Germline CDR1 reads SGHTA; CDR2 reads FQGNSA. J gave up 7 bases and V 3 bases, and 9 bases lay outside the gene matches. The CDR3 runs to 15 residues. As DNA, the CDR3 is TGTGCCAGCAGCTTGGAAGGGACTAGTTCGAATACGCAGTATTTT. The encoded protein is CASSLEGTSSNTQYF.

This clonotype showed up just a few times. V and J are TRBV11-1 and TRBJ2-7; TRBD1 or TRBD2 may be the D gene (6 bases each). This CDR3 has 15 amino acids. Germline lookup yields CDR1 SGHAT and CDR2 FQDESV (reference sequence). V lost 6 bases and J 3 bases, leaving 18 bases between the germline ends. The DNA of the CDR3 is TGTGCCAGCAGTCCCGAGGGGGGTGGATTCTACGAGCAGTACGTC. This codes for CASSPEGGGFYEQYV.

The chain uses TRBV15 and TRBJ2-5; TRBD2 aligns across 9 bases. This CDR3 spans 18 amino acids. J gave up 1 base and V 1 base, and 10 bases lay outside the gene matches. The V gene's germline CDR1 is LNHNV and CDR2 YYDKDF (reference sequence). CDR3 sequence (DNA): TGTGCCACCAGCAGAGTATCGGTGGCAGCGGGGGGCCAAGAGACCCAGTACTTC. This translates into CATSRVSVAAGGQETQYF.

CDR3 amino acids: CASSMGNPSEAFF. CDR3 sequence (DNA): TGCGCCAGCAGCATGGGGAATCCCTCTGAAGCTTTCTTT. The chain couples TRBV5-1 to TRBJ1-1; D is unresolved. The CDR3 is 13 residues long. V was cut by 4 bases and J by 6 bases, with 13 bases left in between. Looked up from germline, CDR1 is SGHRS and CDR2 is YFSETQ.